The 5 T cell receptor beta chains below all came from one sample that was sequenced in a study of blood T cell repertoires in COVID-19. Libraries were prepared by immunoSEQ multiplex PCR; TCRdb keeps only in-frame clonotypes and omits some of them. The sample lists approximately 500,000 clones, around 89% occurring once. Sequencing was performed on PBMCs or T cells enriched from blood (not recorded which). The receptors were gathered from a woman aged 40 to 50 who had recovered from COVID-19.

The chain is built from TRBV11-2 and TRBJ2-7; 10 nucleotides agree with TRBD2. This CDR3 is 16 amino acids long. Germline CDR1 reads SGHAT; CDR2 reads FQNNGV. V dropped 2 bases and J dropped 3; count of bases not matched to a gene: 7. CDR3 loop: CASSLLTSGFLYEQYF. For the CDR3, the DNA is TGTGCCAGCAGCTTATTGACTAGCGGGTTTCTCTACGAGCAGTACTTC.

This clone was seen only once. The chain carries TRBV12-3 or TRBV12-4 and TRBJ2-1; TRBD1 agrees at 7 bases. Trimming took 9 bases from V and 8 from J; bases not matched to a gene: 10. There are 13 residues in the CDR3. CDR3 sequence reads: CASVGDSQDEQFF. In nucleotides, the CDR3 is TGTGCCAGTGTGGGGGACAGTCAGGATGAGCAGTTCTTC.

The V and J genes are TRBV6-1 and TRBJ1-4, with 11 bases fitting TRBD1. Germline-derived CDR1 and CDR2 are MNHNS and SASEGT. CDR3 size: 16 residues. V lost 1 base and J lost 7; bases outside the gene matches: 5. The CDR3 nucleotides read TGTGCCAGCAGTGAAGGGACAGGGGGCGTGAGTGAAAAACTGTTTTTT. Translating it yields CASSEGTGGVSEKLFF.

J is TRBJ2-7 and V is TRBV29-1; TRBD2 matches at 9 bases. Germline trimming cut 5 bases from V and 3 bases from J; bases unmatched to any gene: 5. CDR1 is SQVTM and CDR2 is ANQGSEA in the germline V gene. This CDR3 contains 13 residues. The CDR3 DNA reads TGCAGCGTTCGAGCGGGAGGCATCTACGAGCAGTACTTC. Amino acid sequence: CSVRAGGIYEQYF.

The chain's CDR3 is CASSSGLLATNEKLFF. CDR3 coding DNA: TGTGCCAGCAGCTCAGGACTACTTGCAACTAATGAAAAACTGTTTTTT. V gene TRBV7-9 combines with J gene TRBJ1-4; D not certain. The length of the CDR3 is 16 residues. V lost 4 bases and J 0 bases, leaving 12 bases between the germline ends. CDR1 and CDR2 (germline): SEHNR, FQNEAQ (reference sequence).